The clone carrying this T cell receptor (beta chain) was counted ten times or more. What it binds is not known. The data derive from a study of tumor-infiltrating lymphocytes in primary liver carcinoma. Background on the study: Both sexes were represented among patients, who were 30 to 69 years old.

Study-wide points: Overlap in tumor-adjacent and tumor-blood pairs fell below that of tumor region pairs.

For blood RNA, unsorted whole blood served as the source, and germline DNA was extracted too. Patients carried chronic HBV infection without prior treatment. The investigators made TCR beta cDNA from about 500 ng total RNA, using a constant-region primer. Employing slightly modified ARM-PCR, three nested multiplex PCR rounds were run, and these gave rise to the TCR beta libraries. One entry per CDR3 protein results from TCRdb running MiXCR on the multiplex PCR reads. This sample carries just over 300,000 distinct CDR3 sequences, 58% of them seen once, and the ten largest clones take about 15%. This TCR was sampled from a woman in her thirties with primary liver carcinoma and hepatitis B virus infection. The material sequenced was peripheral blood.

The CDR3 here is CASSLVAGPTTYEQYF. The CDR3, as DNA: TGTGCCAGCAGTTTGGTAGCGGGTCCGACCACCTACGAGCAGTACTTC. The rearrangement links TRBV12-3 or TRBV12-4 to TRBJ2-7; 7 positions match TRBD2. The CDR3 covers 16 residues. V lost 3 bases and J lost 2; bases outside the gene matches: 10.